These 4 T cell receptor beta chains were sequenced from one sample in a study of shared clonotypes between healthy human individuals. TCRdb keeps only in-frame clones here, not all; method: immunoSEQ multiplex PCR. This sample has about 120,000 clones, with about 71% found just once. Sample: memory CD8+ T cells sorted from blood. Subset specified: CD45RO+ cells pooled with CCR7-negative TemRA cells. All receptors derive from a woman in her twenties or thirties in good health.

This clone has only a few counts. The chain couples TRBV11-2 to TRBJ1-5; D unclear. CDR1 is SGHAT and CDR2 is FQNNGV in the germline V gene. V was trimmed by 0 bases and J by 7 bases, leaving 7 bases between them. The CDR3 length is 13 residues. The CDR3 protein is CASSLDMGQPQHF. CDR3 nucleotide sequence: TGTGCCAGCAGCTTAGATATGGGACAGCCCCAGCATTTT.

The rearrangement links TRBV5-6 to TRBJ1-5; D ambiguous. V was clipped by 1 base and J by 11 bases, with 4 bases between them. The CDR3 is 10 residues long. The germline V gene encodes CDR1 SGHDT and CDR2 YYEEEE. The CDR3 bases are TGTGCCAGCAGCTTGTTCGCCCAGCATTTT. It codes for CASSLFAQHF. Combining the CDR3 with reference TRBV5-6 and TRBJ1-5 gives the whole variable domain DAGVTQSPTHLIKTRGQQVTLRCSPKSGHDTVSWYQQALGQGPQFIFQYYEEEERQRGNFPDRFSGHQFPNYSSELNVNALLLGDSALYLCASSLFAQHFGDGTRLSIL.

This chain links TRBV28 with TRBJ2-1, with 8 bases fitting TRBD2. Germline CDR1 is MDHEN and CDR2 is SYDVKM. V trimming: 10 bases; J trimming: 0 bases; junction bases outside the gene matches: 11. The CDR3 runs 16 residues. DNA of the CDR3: TGTGCCATAAAATCAAAAAGCGGGAGCTCCTACAATGAGCAGTTCTTC. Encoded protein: CAIKSKSGSSYNEQFF.

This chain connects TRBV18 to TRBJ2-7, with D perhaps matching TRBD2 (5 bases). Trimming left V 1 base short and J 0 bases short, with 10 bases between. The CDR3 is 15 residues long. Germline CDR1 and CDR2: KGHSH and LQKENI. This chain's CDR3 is CASSPRLGSSYEQYF. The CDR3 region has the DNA TGTGCCAGCTCACCACGCCTAGGGAGCTCCTACGAGCAGTACTTC.